The source of this T cell receptor beta chain is a study of cytomegalovirus exposure and HLA in healthy donors. At the level of the study: Per a later analysis, the roughly 690 first-cohort and some 110 validation repertoires shared one platform. Study-wide findings and caveats: The study flagged around 160 TCR beta chains as cytomegalovirus-associated. Subsequent analysis found a tendency for first-cohort TCR clusters to co-occur within the 110 or so validation repertoires.

Of note for this clone: The antigen remains unidentified.

Sequencing used immunoSEQ multiplex PCR; TCRdb keeps in-frame clones, though not all of them. The sample lists under 200,000 clones, under 95% occurring once. The donors were part of the validation cohort of over a hundred subjects. That cohort was separate from the first cohort, which comprised 500 to 850 subjects. Trimming removed 4 bases from V and 4 bases from J; junction bases left unmatched: 6. Germline-derived CDR1 and CDR2 are LNHDA and SQIVND (reference sequence). The CDR3 totals 18 residues. What was sequenced was PBMCs. This sequence was found in a woman between 18 and 29 years old in good health and CMV-seropositive. The chain couples TRBV19 to TRBJ2-2; TRBD2 matches 16 bases. The CDR3 DNA reads TGTGCCAGTAGTACGGGACTAGCGGGAGGGCCGGGCACCGGGGAGCTGTTTTTT. As protein: CASSTGLAGGPGTGELFF.